A selection of T cell receptor beta chains follows, all from one sample in a study of Ad26.COV2.S vaccination and SARS-CoV-2 variants. Sequencing was performed with immunoSEQ multiplex PCR; in TCRdb, only in-frame clones are kept and a portion is missing. Of about 350,000 clones in the sample, 70% to 90% were seen once. The sample consisted of peripheral blood, taken in a trial of Ad26.COV2.S vaccine versus placebo. The source is a person aged 18-60 years who received the Ad26.COV2.S COVID-19 vaccine or a placebo. Both conserved end residues are part of each CDR3. The D gene is left open where the match is weak. Expanded clones get a size class; other rows say once, few or many, or leave the size out.

TRBD2,once,TRBV4-3,TRBJ2-1,TGCGCCAGCAGCCAACCAACTAGCGGGGGGAACAATGAGCAGTTCTTC,CASSQPTSGGNNEQFF
-,once,TRBV27,TRBJ2-2,TGTGCCAGCAGTTTATTTAAAGACTGGGGGCCCGGGGAGCTGTTTTTT,CASSLFKDWGPGELFF
-,-,TRBV27,TRBJ2-3,TGTGCCAGCAGTTTAATGGGCCAGATGCAGTATTTT,CASSLMGQMQYF
-,once,TRBV5-1,TRBJ1-2,TGCGCCAGCAGCCCAAACTCCCGGGGAGACTATGGCTACACCTTC,CASSPNSRGDYGYTF
-,-,TRBV28,TRBJ2-1,TGTGCCAGCAGTTTGGCCAGAAACAATGAGCAGTTCTTC,CASSLARNNEQFF
-,-,TRBV2,TRBJ1-1,TGTGCCAGCAGTAGGACAACTCGAGGGGACACTGAAGCTTTCTTT,CASSRTTRGDTEAFF
TRBD1,-,TRBV30,TRBJ1-1,TGTGCCTGGAGAGAGGGGCCGGGACAGGGCTTGATTGAAGCTTTCTTT,CAWREGPGQGLIEAFF
-,-,TRBV21-1,TRBJ1-5,TGTGCCAGCAGCAACGGACGGACCAATCAGCCCCAGCATTTT,CASSNGRTNQPQHF
-,-,TRBV10-3,TRBJ1-5,TGTGCCAGCAAGGACTTCGGCAATCAGCCCCAGCATTTT,CASKDFGNQPQHF
-,-,TRBV11-2,TRBJ2-7,TGTGCCAGCAGAGGGGTCGTAGAAGAGCAGTACTTC,CASRGVVEEQYF
-,-,TRBV7-8,TRBJ2-1,TGTGCCAGCAGCTTAGCGTTGGGGGGCTTCTCCTACAATGAGCAGTTCTTC,CASSLALGGFSYNEQFF
-,-,TRBV4-1,TRBJ1-5,TGCGCCAGCAGCCAAGCAGGCCTCAATCAGCCCCAGCATTTT,CASSQAGLNQPQHF
-,-,TRBV10-3,TRBJ1-4,TGTGCCACCGCGGTTGCAACTAATGAAAAACTGTTTTTT,CATAVATNEKLFF
TRBD2,-,TRBV11-2,TRBJ2-5,TGTGCCAGCGTTCCGGGACTACAAGAGACCCAGTACTTC,CASVPGLQETQYF
-,-,TRBV4-1,TRBJ2-3,TGCGCCAGCAGCAGAAATCAGGGGGGTGGGGCAGATACGCAGTATTTT,CASSRNQGGGADTQYF
-,-,TRBV18,TRBJ2-1,TGTGCCAGCTCACAGTCACAGGGCCTTCCCAATGAGCAGTTCTTC,CASSQSQGLPNEQFF
-,-,TRBV5-5,TRBJ2-4,TGTGCCAGCAGCCAGCGTGGGGGAACCTTAGCCAAAAACATTCAGTACTTC,CASSQRGGTLAKNIQYF
TRBD2,-,TRBV3-1/TRBV3-2,TRBJ2-3,TGTGCCAGCAGGTCCCAGCGGGAGGTTACAGATACGCAGTATTTT,CASRSQREVTDTQYF
-,once,TRBV30,TRBJ2-2,TGTGCCTTAAAACAGGGAAAAAACACCGGGGAGCTGTTTTTT,CALKQGKNTGELFF
TRBD2,-,TRBV28,TRBJ2-3,TGTGCCAGCAGTTTTGCGGGAGGGCCATGGGATACGCAGTATTTT,CASSFAGGPWDTQYF
TRBD1,-,TRBV19,TRBJ2-1,TGTGCCAGTACGCGGGACAGGGGTTACAATGAGCAGTTCTTC,CASTRDRGYNEQFF
TRBD1,-,TRBV30,TRBJ1-5,TGTGCCTGGAGTACAGGGGGTCATCAGCCCCAGCATTTT,CAWSTGGHQPQHF
-,-,TRBV6-5,TRBJ1-5,TGTGCCAGCAGATCCCTGGTGGCCGGGGATCAGCCCCAGCATTTT,CASRSLVAGDQPQHF
TRBD2,-,TRBV7-9,TRBJ2-1,TGTGCCAGCAGCCGGACTAGCGGGGGGCCTAGTAATGAGCAGTTCTTC,CASSRTSGGPSNEQFF
-,-,TRBV15,TRBJ2-3,TGTGCCACCGAAAAGCGCATCGGGGCCCCAGATACGCAGTATTTT,CATEKRIGAPDTQYF
-,once,TRBV4-1,TRBJ2-4,TGCGCCAGCAGCCAAGATCCGGGTAGCCAAAACATTCAGTACTTC,CASSQDPGSQNIQYF